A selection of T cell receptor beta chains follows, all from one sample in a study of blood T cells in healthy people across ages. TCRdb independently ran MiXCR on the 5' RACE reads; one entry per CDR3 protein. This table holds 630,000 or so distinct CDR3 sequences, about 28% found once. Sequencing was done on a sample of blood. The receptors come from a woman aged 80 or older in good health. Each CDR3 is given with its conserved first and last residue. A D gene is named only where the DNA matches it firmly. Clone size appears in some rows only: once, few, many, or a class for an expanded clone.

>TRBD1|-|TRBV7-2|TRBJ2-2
TGTGCCAGCAGCTTAGATTCCGGGACAGCCACCGGGGAGCTGTTTTTT
CASSLDSGTATGELFF
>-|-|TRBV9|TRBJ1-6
TGTGCCAGCAGCGGACTGCAGGGGAATTCACCCCTCCACTTT
CASSGLQGNSPLHF
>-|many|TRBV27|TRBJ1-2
TGTGCCAGCAGTTTACGCCCAGGGAACTATGGCTACACCTTC
CASSLRPGNYGYTF
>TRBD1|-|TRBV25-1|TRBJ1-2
TGTGCCAGCAGTGACGAGGGGGCAGGGAACTATGGCTACACCTTC
CASSDEGAGNYGYTF
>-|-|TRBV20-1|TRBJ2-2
TGCAGTGCTAGCAGCCCGAACACCGGGGAGCGGTTTTTT
CSASSPNTGERFF
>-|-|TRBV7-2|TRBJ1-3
TGTGCCAGCAGCTTAGCCACAGGGCCTGGAAACACCATATATTTT
CASSLATGPGNTIYF
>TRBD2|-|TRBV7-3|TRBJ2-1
TGTGCCAGCAGCTCACTAGCGGGAGTGTATAATGAGCAGTTCTTC
CASSSLAGVYNEQFF
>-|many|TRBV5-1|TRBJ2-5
TGCGCCAGCAGCTCCGGGCCCAGGGGCGAGACCCAGTACTTC
CASSSGPRGETQYF
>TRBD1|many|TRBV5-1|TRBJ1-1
TGCGCCAGCAGCTCACGACAGGGGCGCCAAAACACTGAAGCTTTCTTT
CASSSRQGRQNTEAFF
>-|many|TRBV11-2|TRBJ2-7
TGTGCCAGCAGCTTAACACCTGATGGGCAGTACTTC
CASSLTPDGQYF